The text below deals with one T cell receptor (beta chain). The CDR3 has 16 amino acids. Losses at the gene ends were 2 bases for V and 3 bases for J; bases not matched to a gene: 10. The germline V gene encodes CDR1 KGHSH and CDR2 LQKENI. This record belongs to a study of CD8 T cell repertoires and HIV-1 epitope variants. Study as a whole: Cultures ran around nine days, with IL-2, IL-7 and IL-15 added on days 3 and 7.

Here immunoSEQ multiplex PCR was the method, and the copy in TCRdb shows in-frame clones only, minus some. Of approximately 90,000 clones in the sample, just under 75% were seen once. The genes are TRBV18 and TRBJ2-7; 7 bases are shared with TRBD2. The origin of this receptor is a male donor with HIV. The sample was uncultured baseline CD8+ T cells from peripheral blood mononuclear cells (PBMCs). DNA of the CDR3: TGTGCCAGCTCACCAATTCGGGGAGCGGGGCACTACGAGCAGTACTTC. Its protein is CASSPIRGAGHYEQYF.